What follows are 30 T cell receptor beta chains derived from one specimen sequenced in a study of cytotoxic CD8 clonotypes in ibrutinib-treated CLL. Only in-frame clones appear in the TCRdb table, and some are missing; sequencing was by immunoSEQ multiplex PCR. The sample consists of about 140,000 clones, roughly 80% of them appearing once. This material consisted of PBMCs, taken after 12 months of ibrutinib treatment. All receptors derive from a human donor with chronic lymphocytic leukemia.

The chain couples TRBV6-1 to TRBJ2-7; D possibly corresponds to TRBD2 (6 bases). The V gene lost 0 bases and the J gene lost 6 bases, with 9 bases spanning the gap. CDR1 is MNHNS and CDR2 is SASEGT in the germline V gene. The CDR3 has 13 residues. CDR3 in amino acids: CASSEAGGTEQYF. Here the CDR3 DNA reads TGTGCCAGCAGTGAAGCCGGAGGGACCGAGCAGTACTTC.

The chain uses TRBV2 and TRBJ2-7, with 8 bases lining up with TRBD2. The CDR3 consists of 17 residues. From germline, CDR1 is SNHLY and CDR2 FYNNEI. V gave up 7 bases and J gave up 1 base; unmatched junction bases: 15. CDR3 region: CASIWAGGDYRSYEQYF. CDR3 in DNA: TGTGCCAGCATATGGGCGGGGGGTGATTATCGATCCTACGAGCAGTACTTC.

The sample holds many counts of this clone. The chain is built from TRBV19 and TRBJ1-5; possible D gene TRBD1, 5 bases. V lost 5 bases to trimming and J lost 5 bases, with 13 bases between them. From germline, CDR1 is LNHDA and CDR2 SQIVND (reference sequence). The CDR3 length is 14 residues. The CDR3 loop reads CASSPRGGDQPQHF. The CDR3 bases are TGTGCCAGTAGTCCTAGGGGAGGGGATCAGCCCCAGCATTTT.

The J gene is TRBJ2-7, the V gene TRBV5-4; no firm D call. This CDR3 contains 13 residues. Looked up from germline, CDR1 is SGHNT and CDR2 is YYREEE (reference sequence). Deletions cut 0 bases from V and 4 bases from J, with 8 bases between. In DNA form, the CDR3 reads TGTGCCAGCAGCTTGGAACTAACTTACGAGCAGTACTTC. Its protein product is CASSLELTYEQYF.

V usage is TRBV5-1 and J usage is TRBJ2-1; 9 nucleotides agree with TRBD2. In germline, CDR1 is SGHRS, CDR2 YFSETQ. V shed 6 bases and J 9 bases; nucleotides not matched to a gene: 13. The CDR3 sequence is 15 residues long. The CDR3 sequence is CASNFIAGAGGEQFF. DNA of the CDR3: TGCGCCAGCAACTTTATAGCGGGGGCGGGAGGTGAGCAGTTCTTC.

The gene calls are TRBV2 and TRBJ1-3, with TRBD1 matching over 8 bases. Trimming removed 3 bases from V and 2 bases from J; junction bases left unmatched: 12. Germline CDR1 reads SNHLY; CDR2 reads FYNNEI. The CDR3 runs 18 residues. CDR3 amino acids: CASSEWSGQVLTGNTIYF. The DNA of the CDR3 is TGTGCCAGCAGTGAGTGGTCGGGACAGGTCCTGACTGGAAACACCATATATTTT. The full variable domain, completed using reference TRBV2 and TRBJ1-3, is EPEVTQTPSHQVTQMGQEVILRCVPISNHLYFYWYRQILGQKVEFLVSFYNNEISEKSEIFDDQFSVERPDGSNFTLKIRSTKLEDSAMYFCASSEWSGQVLTGNTIYFGEGSWLTVV.

The V gene is TRBV10-3, the J gene TRBJ1-1; 7 nucleotides match TRBD1. The CDR3 totals 14 residues. Germline trimming cut 3 bases from V and 7 bases from J; bases unmatched to any gene: 8. Per the germline V gene, CDR1 is ENHRY and CDR2 is SYGVKD. CDR3 sequence: CAISDSGDRGEAFF. The CDR3 nucleotides read TGTGCCATCAGTGATTCGGGGGACAGAGGTGAAGCTTTCTTT.

V gene TRBV28 combines with J gene TRBJ2-5; the match to TRBD1 covers 10 bases. The CDR3 is 14 residues long. The V segment lost 6 bases and the J segment 5 bases; nucleotides outside the gene matches: 6. CDR1 is MDHEN, CDR2 SYDVKM, per germline. The CDR3 is CASSRQGARETQYF. The DNA for the CDR3 is TGTGCCAGCAGCCGACAGGGGGCGCGGGAGACCCAGTACTTC.

The rearrangement joins TRBV6-5 to TRBJ2-3; no firm D call. In germline, CDR1 is MNHEY, CDR2 SVGAGI. This CDR3 comprises 14 residues. Between the trimmed V and J ends, which lost 2 bases and 4 bases, there was a span of 10 bases. For the CDR3, the DNA is TGTGCCAGCAGTTACAGGTGGGCCGCAGATACGCAGTATTTT. Translation: CASSYRWAADTQYF.

The chain recombines TRBV7-6 with TRBJ2-5; D is ambiguous. Trimming cost V 4 bases and J 4 bases, with 16 bases left between them. Germline CDR1 reads SGHVS; CDR2 reads FNYEAQ. The CDR3 has 15 residues. CDR3 protein: CASSSTRPGPETQYF. As DNA, the CDR3 is TGTGCCAGCAGCTCAACTCGACCAGGACCAGAGACCCAGTACTTC.

The chain couples TRBV19 to TRBJ2-5, with 9 bases identical to TRBD1. The germline gives CDR1 LNHDA, CDR2 SQIVND (reference sequence). The trim removed 6 bases at V and 5 bases at J, leaving 7 bases unmatched. The CDR3 spans 14 residues. Written as DNA, the CDR3 is TGTGCCAGTAGCGGGACAGGGCCGTGGGAGACCCAGTACTTC. This codes for CASSGTGPWETQYF.

This chain joins TRBV27 and TRBJ2-7; D assignment may be TRBD1 or TRBD2 (5 bases each). The germline V gene encodes CDR1 MNHEY and CDR2 SMNVEV (reference sequence). The V end lost 2 bases, the J end lost 6 bases, and 8 bases lay between the germline ends. CDR3 size: 12 residues. CDR3 protein: CASSLRGVEQYF. The CDR3 bases are TGTGCCAGCAGTTTACGAGGGGTCGAGCAGTACTTC.

The rearrangement links TRBV28 to TRBJ2-6; D may match TRBD1 or TRBD2 (5 bases each). Germline V gene sequence: CDR1 MDHEN, CDR2 SYDVKM. V dropped 6 bases and J dropped 3 bases, with 15 bases sitting between them. The CDR3 spans 16 residues. The chain's CDR3 is CASRLGAGGGANVLTF. CDR3 sequence (DNA): TGTGCCAGCAGACTAGGGGCTGGCGGTGGGGCCAACGTCCTGACTTTC.

The chain uses TRBV19 and TRBJ2-7; maybe TRBD1 (5 bases). The CDR3 runs 14 residues. Germline V gene lookup returns CDR1 LNHDA and CDR2 SQIVND (reference sequence). Trimming took off 1 base at V and 0 bases at J, with 7 bases between the two ends. As DNA, the CDR3 is TGTGCCAGTAGTATAGCTAGGGGCTCCTACGAGCAGTACTTC. Protein: CASSIARGSYEQYF. Variable domain in full (rest from reference TRBV19 and TRBJ2-7): DGGITQSPKYLFRKEGQNVTLSCEQNLNHDAMYWYRQDPGQGLRLIYYSQIVNDFQKGDIAEGYSVSREKKESFPLTVTSAQKNPTAFYLCASSIARGSYEQYFGPGTRLTVT.

V usage is TRBV5-1 and J usage is TRBJ2-2, with a possible D match to TRBD2 (7 bases). Trimming left V 0 bases short and J 4 bases short, with 13 bases between. Germline-derived CDR1 and CDR2 are SGHRS and YFSETQ. This CDR3 has 16 residues. This CDR3 reads CASSLAGGLGTGELFF. In nucleotides, the CDR3 is TGCGCCAGCAGCTTGGCGGGGGGCTTAGGCACCGGGGAGCTGTTTTTT. Complete variable domain (other parts from reference TRBV5-1 and TRBJ2-2): KAGVTQTPRYLIKTRGQQVTLSCSPISGHRSVSWYQQTPGQGLQFLFEYFSETQRNKGNFPGRFSGRQFSNSRSEMNVSTLELGDSALYLCASSLAGGLGTGELFFGEGSRLTVL.

The chain employs TRBV28 and TRBJ1-2, with a weak D call TRBD1 (6 bases). Germline V CDR1 and CDR2: MDHEN, SYDVKM. The V end was cut by 4 bases, the J end by 8 bases, with 23 bases between. The length of the CDR3 is 16 residues. The DNA for the CDR3 is TGTGCCAGCAGTTCATCGCCGGACGGGGGGCGAGAGGGCTACACCTTC. It yields the protein CASSSSPDGGREGYTF.

J is TRBJ2-7 and V is TRBV28; 15 bases match TRBD2. Germline loops: CDR1 MDHEN, CDR2 SYDVKM. V lost 7 bases, J lost 0 bases, and 10 bases stayed unmatched. The CDR3 has 18 amino acids. The CDR3 loop is CASKRTSGGARSSYEQYF. The DNA for the CDR3 is TGTGCCAGCAAAAGGACTAGCGGGGGGGCACGAAGCTCCTACGAGCAGTACTTC.

The V and J genes are TRBV5-6 and TRBJ1-2, with 10 bases matching TRBD1. This CDR3 contains 15 residues. V lost 0 bases, J lost 6 bases, and 5 bases stayed unmatched. Germline loops: CDR1 SGHDT, CDR2 YYEEEE. The CDR3 loop reads CASSLVSGTGDGYTF. The CDR3 bases are TGTGCCAGCAGCTTGGTTTCGGGGACAGGGGATGGCTACACCTTC.

The V and J genes are TRBV12-5 and TRBJ2-3, with 10 bases that match TRBD1. The V gene's germline CDR1 is LGHNT and CDR2 FRNRAP. The CDR3 spans 15 residues. V was clipped by 4 bases and J by 4 bases; unmatched bases: 5. The CDR3 DNA sequence: TGTGCTAGTGGTTCGGGACAGGGGATGGCAGATACGCAGTATTTT. It yields the protein CASGSGQGMADTQYF.

V and J are TRBV9 and TRBJ1-2; 8 bases align to TRBD1. The CDR3 loop spans 14 amino acids. CDR1 is SGDLS, CDR2 YYNGEE, per germline. J lost 4 bases, V lost 3 bases, and 5 bases had no gene match. The CDR3 DNA reads TGTGCCAGCAGCGCCCAGGGGGCTGGCTATGGCTACACCTTC. Translated, it gives CASSAQGAGYGYTF.

This chain uses TRBV1 with TRBJ2-1; TRBD2, the table's D call, was not compared with the DNA. TRBV1 is labeled a pseudogene. The CDR3 length is 17 residues. The CDR3 loop is CTSSQDLLELGGNEQFF. DNA for the CDR3: TGCACCAGCAGCCAAGACTTACTCGAGCTCGGTGGCAATGAGCAGTTCTTC.

The chain has TRBV30 and TRBJ1-5; possible D gene TRBD1, 5 bases. Germline V gene data show CDR1 as GTSNPN and CDR2 as SVGIG (reference sequence). The CDR3 covers 13 residues. Trimming removed 1 base from V and 4 bases from J, with 8 bases in between. CDR3 sequence reads: CAWSGQGNQPQHF. The CDR3 nucleotides read TGTGCCTGGAGTGGCCAGGGTAATCAGCCCCAGCATTTT.

This clone was seen just once. V is TRBV28 and J is TRBJ2-7; D not resolved. CDR3 length equals 14 residues. The V gene lost 6 bases and the J gene lost 2 bases, with 14 bases spanning the gap. Germline V gene sequence: CDR1 MDHEN, CDR2 SYDVKM. The CDR3: CASSQMSPTYEQYF. CDR3 in DNA: TGTGCCAGCAGCCAAATGTCCCCAACCTACGAGCAGTACTTC.

The chain employs TRBV11-2 and TRBJ2-7, with 8 bases aligning to TRBD1. The CDR3 has 12 amino acids. Trimming took 4 bases from V and 6 from J; bases not matched to a gene: 2. The V gene's germline CDR1 is SGHAT and CDR2 FQNNGV. CDR3 sequence (DNA): TGTGCCAGCAGCTCGACAGGGGTCGAGCAGTACTTC. The encoded protein is CASSSTGVEQYF. Full variable domain (remainder filled in from reference TRBV11-2 and TRBJ2-7): EAGVAQSPRYKIIEKRQSVAFWCNPISGHATLYWYQQILGQGPKLLIQFQNNGVVDDSQLPKDRFSAERLKGVDSTLKIQPAKLEDSAVYLCASSSTGVEQYFGPGTRLTVT.

This chain uses TRBV27 with TRBJ2-3; TRBD2 matches 7 bases. Germline values: CDR1 MNHEY, CDR2 SMNVEV (reference sequence). The junction had 10 bases not matched to a gene; V was cut back by 5 bases and J by 8 bases. The CDR3 spans 14 residues. The CDR3 loop reads CASSLTSRAITQYF. CDR3 in DNA: TGTGCCAGCAGTCTGACTAGCCGCGCAATTACGCAGTATTTT.

Turning to this clone: Possible read error: a much larger clone is one base away. The V call is TRBV7-8, the J call TRBJ2-2, with D maybe TRBD1 (6 bases). Germline V gene data show CDR1 as SGHVS and CDR2 as FQNEAQ. The CDR3 covers 13 residues. The V end lost 3 bases, the J end lost 6 bases, and 8 bases lay between the germline ends. The CDR3 nucleotides are TGTGCCAGCAGCTTCACAGGGTCCGGGGAGCTGTTTTTT. This codes for CASSFTGSGELFF.

The chain combines TRBV13 with TRBJ2-5; no clear D gene. In germline, CDR1 is PRHDT, CDR2 FYEKMQ (reference sequence). The CDR3 is made up of 11 amino acids. V gave up 6 bases and J gave up 3 bases, with 5 bases separating them. CDR3 residues: CASSSEETQYF. DNA for the CDR3: TGTGCCAGCAGTTCAGAAGAGACCCAGTACTTC.

The V gene is TRBV9, the J gene TRBJ2-5; D is unresolved. The germline V and J ends were trimmed by 0 bases and 4 bases, with 4 bases remaining between them. CDR3 length equals 12 residues. CDR1 is SGDLS and CDR2 is YYNGEE in the germline V gene. This CDR3 is CASSVELETQYF. For the CDR3, the DNA is TGTGCCAGCAGCGTAGAATTAGAGACCCAGTACTTC.

The chain uses TRBV30 and TRBJ2-4; D not resolved. The J call is uncertain, as TRBJ2-7 better fits the DNA end. Germline V gene data show CDR1 as GTSNPN and CDR2 as SVGIG (reference sequence). CDR3 length: 14 residues. CDR3 DNA: TGTGCCTGGAGTGTACTCGGTTCTTACTACGAGCAGTACTTC. Translation gives CAWSVLGSYYEQYF.

The chain uses TRBV9 and TRBJ1-2; maybe TRBD1 (6 bases). Germline assignment: CDR1 SGDLS and CDR2 YYNGEE. V was shortened by 3 bases and J by 3 bases, with 12 bases between the two germline ends. The CDR3 spans 14 residues. DNA of the CDR3: TGTGCCAGCAGCGGTCAGGACAGACACTATGGCTACACCTTC. Protein sequence: CASSGQDRHYGYTF.